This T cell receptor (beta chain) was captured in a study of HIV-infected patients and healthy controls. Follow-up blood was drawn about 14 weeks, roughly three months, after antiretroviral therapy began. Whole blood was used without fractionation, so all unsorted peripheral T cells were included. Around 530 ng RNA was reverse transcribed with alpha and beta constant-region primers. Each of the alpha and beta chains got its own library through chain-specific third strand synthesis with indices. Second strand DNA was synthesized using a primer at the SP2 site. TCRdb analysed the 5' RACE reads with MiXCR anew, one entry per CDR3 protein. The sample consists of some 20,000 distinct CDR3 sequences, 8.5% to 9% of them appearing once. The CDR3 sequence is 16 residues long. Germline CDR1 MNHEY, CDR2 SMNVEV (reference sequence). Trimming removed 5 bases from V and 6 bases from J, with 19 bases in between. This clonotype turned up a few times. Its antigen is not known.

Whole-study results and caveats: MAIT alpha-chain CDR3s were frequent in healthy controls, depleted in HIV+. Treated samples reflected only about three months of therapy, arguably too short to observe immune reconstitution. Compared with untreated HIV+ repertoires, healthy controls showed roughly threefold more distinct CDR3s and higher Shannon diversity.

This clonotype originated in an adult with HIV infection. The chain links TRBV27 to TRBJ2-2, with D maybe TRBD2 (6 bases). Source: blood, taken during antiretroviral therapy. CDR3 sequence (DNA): TGTGCCAGCAGTGCTTGGGGGGTTCCCATCGCCGGGGAGCTGTTTTTT. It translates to CASSAWGVPIAGELFF.